The entry that follows covers one TCR beta chain sequence. Trimming removed 0 bases from V and 4 bases from J; junction bases left unmatched: 3. Germline CDR1 reads MGHRA; CDR2 reads YSYEKL. The CDR3 has 14 amino acids. The record originates from a study of technical replicates of blood from several donors. Clones were read by immunoSEQ multiplex PCR, and TCRdb kept only the in-frame ones, dropping some. The sample consists of roughly 15,000 clones, 82% of them appearing once. Sequencing was performed on PBMCs. This sequence originates from a human donor in good health. Some clones in this sample may be carry-over from other donors' samples. The V and J genes are TRBV4-1 and TRBJ2-7, with 7 bases lining up with TRBD1. The CDR3 nucleotides are TGCGCCAGCAGCCAAGAGTCAGGGGGTTACGAGCAGTACTTC. It encodes CASSQESGGYEQYF.